The 17 T cell receptor beta chains below all came from one sample that was sequenced in a study of shared clonotypes between healthy human individuals (dated by TCRdb to the early 2020s). The library was generated by the immunoSEQ multiplex PCR assay. Here the immuneACCESS table is served through TCRdb, limited to in-frame sequences with V and J called. Missing clones are a known gap in these copies; in checked studies unresolved V genes cover under half, and the rest lacks a known reason. The sample table holds over 1.4 million clones, of which approximately 97% were seen once. The ten largest clones add up to 1.2% of the sample. The sequencing input was naive CD4+ T cells sorted from blood. The label giving this sample's cell subset or site can be read as: CD45RA+ positively selected. All receptors come from a man aged 30-40 years in good health.

The chain carries TRBV29-1 and TRBJ2-1, with no clear D. The germline gives CDR1 SQVTM, CDR2 ANQGSEA. This CDR3 contains 14 residues. V lost 4 bases and J 5 bases, leaving 15 bases between the germline ends. The CDR3 region has the DNA TGCAGCGTTGCCCCCAGAGTTGAGAACAATGAGCAGTTCTTC. This gives the protein CSVAPRVENNEQFF.

The chain joins TRBV27 to TRBJ2-1; 9 nucleotides line up with TRBD2. Germline assignment: CDR1 MNHEY and CDR2 SMNVEV (reference sequence). V trimming: 0 bases; J trimming: 4 bases; junction bases outside the gene matches: 10. The CDR3 runs to 18 residues. The CDR3 loop is CASSLSSHLSGRYNEQFF. The DNA for the CDR3 is TGTGCCAGCAGTTTATCTTCCCACCTAAGCGGGAGGTACAATGAGCAGTTCTTC.

The rearrangement joins TRBV28 to TRBJ2-7; D is possibly TRBD1 (5 bases). This CDR3 comprises 13 residues. The V gene lost 6 bases and the J gene lost 0 bases, with 9 bases spanning the gap. Germline CDR1 MDHEN, CDR2 SYDVKM. CDR3 protein: CASRTDISYEQYF. The DNA of the CDR3 is TGTGCCAGCAGGACGGACATCTCCTACGAGCAGTACTTC. The whole variable domain, remainder taken from reference TRBV28 and TRBJ2-7, is DVKVTQSSRYLVKRTGEKVFLECVQDMDHENMFWYRQDPGLGLRLIYFSYDVKMKEKGDIPEGYSVSREKKERFSLILESASTNQTSMYLCASRTDISYEQYFGPGTRLTVT.

The V call is TRBV2, the J call TRBJ2-7; D is possibly TRBD1 (6 bases). The length of the CDR3 is 12 residues. Germline V gene data show CDR1 as SNHLY and CDR2 as FYNNEI. The germline V and J ends were trimmed by 6 bases and 6 bases, with 12 bases remaining between them. This CDR3 is CASRLQGGEQYF. Written as DNA, the CDR3 is TGTGCCAGCAGACTACAGGGTGGCGAGCAGTACTTC.

J is TRBJ2-3 and V is TRBV11-2; the D gene is possibly TRBD1 (6 bases). Trimming removed 3 bases from V and 3 bases from J, with 16 bases in between. Germline V gene data show CDR1 as SGHAT and CDR2 as FQNNGV. This CDR3 has 16 residues. The CDR3 is CASSFSQGPGTDTQYF. The CDR3 DNA sequence: TGTGCCAGCAGCTTTAGTCAGGGGCCGGGGACAGATACGCAGTATTTT.

V is TRBV18 and J is TRBJ2-1; D is perhaps TRBD2 (5 bases). Germline lookup yields CDR1 KGHSH and CDR2 LQKENI. The CDR3 spans 13 residues. Trimming took 3 bases from V and 8 from J, leaving 11 bases between them. CDR3 sequence reads: CASSPGGPDEQFF. The CDR3 DNA is TGTGCCAGCTCACCGGGCGGGCCGGATGAGCAGTTCTTC.

This chain links TRBV7-6 with TRBJ2-7; no reliable D call. In germline, CDR1 is SGHVS, CDR2 FNYEAQ. This CDR3 is built from 12 residues. The germline V and J ends were trimmed by 0 bases and 5 bases, with 5 bases remaining between them. The CDR3 loop reads CASSLASDEQYF. CDR3 bases: TGTGCCAGCAGCTTAGCTTCGGACGAGCAGTACTTC.

V usage is TRBV6-5 and J usage is TRBJ2-7, with D possibly matching TRBD1 (6 bases). The CDR3 is 15 amino acids. V lost 0 bases, J lost 0 bases, and 9 bases lay in between. Germline CDR1 and CDR2: MNHEY and SVGAGI. The CDR3 here is CASSYSGTNSYEQYF. For the CDR3, the DNA is TGTGCCAGCAGTTACTCAGGGACAAACTCCTACGAGCAGTACTTC.

The rearrangement links TRBV7-8 to TRBJ2-3; possibly TRBD2 for D (6 bases). Germline-derived CDR1 and CDR2 are SGHVS and FQNEAQ. CDR3 length: 14 amino acids. V shed 7 bases and J shed 5 bases, with 16 bases lying between them. The CDR3 bases are TGTGCCAGCACCGTCGGAGGGATTATAGATACGCAGTATTTT. It translates to CASTVGGIIDTQYF. Supplemented by reference TRBV7-8 and TRBJ2-3, the full variable domain reads GAGVSQSPRYKVAKRGQDVALRCDPISGHVSLFWYQQALGQGPEFLTYFQNEAQLDKSGLPSDRFFAERPEGSVSTLKIQRTQQEDSAVYLCASTVGGIIDTQYFGPGTRLTVL.

The chain links TRBV25-1 to TRBJ2-2, with D tentatively TRBD1 (5 bases). CDR3 length equals 15 residues. The germline V gene encodes CDR1 MGHDK and CDR2 SYGVNS. V lost 1 base, J lost 13 bases, and 19 bases lay in between. For the CDR3, the DNA is TGTGCCAGCAGTGAATCTGGGGCGGTTGTGGGTGCGCTGTTTTTT. Amino acids: CASSESGAVVGALFF.

This clone was detected once. J is TRBJ2-5 and V is TRBV5-1, with D possibly TRBD1 on 6 matching bases. The V gene lost 5 bases and the J gene lost 2 bases, with 13 bases spanning the gap. Germline V lookup: CDR1 SGHRS, CDR2 YFSETQ. The CDR3 covers 14 residues. CDR3 region: CASRSTGWQETQYF. The CDR3, as DNA: TGCGCCAGCAGATCTACAGGGTGGCAAGAGACCCAGTACTTC.

This clone occurred once. The chain couples TRBV18 to TRBJ2-7; 9 nucleotides match TRBD1. The V segment lost 5 bases and the J segment 11 bases; nucleotides outside the gene matches: 7. The CDR3 loop spans 12 amino acids. Per germline, CDR1 KGHSH and CDR2 LQKENI. The CDR3 DNA reads TGTGCCAGCTCAACCCGGGACAGGGACAAGTACTTC. It encodes CASSTRDRDKYF.

This chain uses TRBV15 with TRBJ2-5; D uncertain. The CDR3 consists of 16 residues. V lost 0 bases to trimming and J lost 3 bases, with 14 bases between them. The V gene's germline CDR1 is LNHNV and CDR2 YYDKDF (reference sequence). The CDR3 loop reads CATSRDMAYHEETQYF. The CDR3 coding sequence is TGTGCCACCAGCAGAGATATGGCGTATCATGAAGAGACCCAGTACTTC.

The V and J genes are TRBV5-1 and TRBJ2-7; 12 nucleotides align to TRBD2. Germline V gene sequence: CDR1 SGHRS, CDR2 YFSETQ. Unmatched junction bases numbered 12, after V lost 3 bases and J lost 2 bases. CDR3 size: 18 residues. CDR3 protein: CASSSHLYPSGRAYEQYF. The DNA of the CDR3 is TGCGCCAGCAGCTCTCATCTCTACCCTAGCGGGAGGGCCTACGAGCAGTACTTC.

V gene TRBV11-3 combines with J gene TRBJ2-1, with D tentatively TRBD2 (6 bases). The CDR3 is 15 amino acids. Looked up from germline, CDR1 is SGHNT and CDR2 is YENEEA. V lost 5 bases to trimming and J lost 2 bases, with 13 bases between them. The CDR3 bases are TGTGCCAGCAGCCGGGGACTTATTACCTACAATGAGCAGTTCTTC. It translates to CASSRGLITYNEQFF.

The gene calls are TRBV29-1 and TRBJ2-1; 9 nucleotides agree with TRBD1. The CDR3 runs to 14 residues. From germline, CDR1 is SQVTM and CDR2 ANQGSEA. Here the CDR3 DNA reads TGCACCTGGGGGGACAGGGCTTCCTACAATGAGCAGTTCTTC. It specifies CTWGDRASYNEQFF.

V is TRBV5-1 and J is TRBJ2-2; perhaps TRBD2 as D (6 bases). This CDR3 is 16 amino acids long. Trimming pared 0 bases from V and 5 bases from J, leaving 14 bases between. Germline assignment: CDR1 SGHRS and CDR2 YFSETQ. The CDR3 sequence: CASSLVFPEGTGELFF. For the CDR3, the DNA is TGCGCCAGCAGCTTGGTGTTTCCGGAGGGAACCGGGGAGCTGTTTTTT. The whole variable domain, remainder taken from reference TRBV5-1 and TRBJ2-2, is KAGVTQTPRYLIKTRGQQVTLSCSPISGHRSVSWYQQTPGQGLQFLFEYFSETQRNKGNFPGRFSGRQFSNSRSEMNVSTLELGDSALYLCASSLVFPEGTGELFFGEGSRLTVL.